These T cell receptor beta chains were read from a single sample in a study of identifying expanded T cells in peripheral blood. Data came from immunoSEQ multiplex PCR; TCRdb stores just in-frame clones and leaves some out. The sample comprises about 90,000 clones, approximately 86% of which are singletons, and 5.5% to 6.5% rests with the top ten. The sequenced sample was blood. These receptors all stem from a person aged 18-69 years in good health. Each CDR3 is given with its conserved first and last residue. Each record gives: clone size, D gene, V gene, CDR3 length, J gene, CDR3 DNA, CDR3 protein. The D gene is left open where the match is weak. Clone size appears in some rows only: once, few, many, or a class for an expanded clone.

>few|TRBD1|TRBV9|15|TRBJ2-7
TGTGCCAGCAGCCCTGGTGACAGGGGAGCCTACGAGCAGTACTTC
CASSPGDRGAYEQYF
>.|TRBD1|TRBV18|16|TRBJ1-5
TGTGCCAGCTCCCCGGACAGGGGCTATAGCAATCAGCCCCAGCATTTT
CASSPDRGYSNQPQHF
>.|.|TRBV10-1|14|TRBJ2-3
TGCGCCAGCAATCCAGGGGATTTGACAGATACGCAGTATTTT
CASNPGDLTDTQYF
>.|.|TRBV6-6|14|TRBJ1-1
TGTGCCAGCAGATTCGACAGCGGTCGCACTGAAGCTTTCTTT
CASRFDSGRTEAFF
>.|.|TRBV4-3|14|TRBJ1-1
TGCGCCAGCAGCCAAGGCCGGTTGAGCACTGAAGCTTTCTTT
CASSQGRLSTEAFF
>.|.|TRBV25-1|11|TRBJ2-1
TGTGCCAGCAGCACCTACAATGAGCAGTTCTTC
CASSTYNEQFF
>.|.|TRBV6-5|16|TRBJ2-3
TGTGCCAGCAGTTTCGAGGGGACTTATAGCACAGATACGCAGTATTTT
CASSFEGTYSTDTQYF
>.|.|TRBV28|13|TRBJ2-1
TGTGCCAGCAGTTCCCTTCGGGCCCAACCGGGATTCTTC
CASSSLRAQPGFF
>.|.|TRBV9|13|TRBJ1-1
TGTGCCAGCAGCCTTTATGGGGGCACTGAAGCTTTCTTT
CASSLYGGTEAFF
>.|.|TRBV7-2|15|TRBJ1-4
TGTGCCAGCAGCTTAAGGGCAGCAATTAATGAAAAACTGTTTTTT
CASSLRAAINEKLFF
>.|TRBD2|TRBV5-4|17|TRBJ2-5
TGTGCCAGCAGCGTGCCCGGTGAGCGGGGGCGAAGAGGGACCCAGTACTTC
CASSVPGERGRRGTQYF